This passage covers 17 T cell receptor beta chains from one sample sequenced in a study of blood T cell repertoires in COVID-19. The method was immunoSEQ multiplex PCR; TCRdb's version includes in-frame clones alone and lacks a portion of them. The sample lists some 260,000 clones, around 90% occurring once. Sequenced: PBMCs or T cells enriched from blood (not recorded which). Receptors were obtained from a woman in her twenties or thirties with acute COVID-19.

Written as DNA, the CDR3 is TGCAGCGTTGAAGATCCTAGCGCCTTGTCTAGCACAGATACGCAGTATTTT. Its translation is CSVEDPSALSSTDTQYF. This chain connects TRBV29-1 to TRBJ2-3; D is perhaps TRBD2 (6 bases). Germline CDR1 reads SQVTM; CDR2 reads ANQGSEA. The V gene lost 0 bases and the J gene lost 0 bases, with 16 bases spanning the gap. CDR3 length: 17 residues.

The chain carries TRBV11-2 and TRBJ2-3; 7 nucleotides line up with TRBD2. There are 18 residues in the CDR3. The junction had 11 bases not matched to a gene; V was cut back by 1 base and J by 1 base. Germline V lookup: CDR1 SGHAT, CDR2 FQNNGV. The CDR3 coding sequence is TGTGCCAGCAGCTTAGGGACGGGGGGAGGCGGGGGCACAGATACGCAGTATTTT. As protein: CASSLGTGGGGGTDTQYF.

The chain links TRBV2 to TRBJ1-5; 8 positions agree with TRBD1. The CDR3 is made up of 15 amino acids. V shed 2 bases and J 7 bases; nucleotides not matched to a gene: 7. Germline CDR1 reads SNHLY; CDR2 reads FYNNEI. DNA of the CDR3: TGTGCCAGCAGTGAACAGGGGGCTGGGACCCAGCCCCAGCATTTT. Translating it yields CASSEQGAGTQPQHF.

The CDR3 region is CASKTGGSSEQYF. Written as DNA, the CDR3 is TGTGCCAGCAAAACGGGAGGGTCCAGCGAGCAGTACTTC. This chain uses TRBV12-3 or TRBV12-4 with TRBJ2-7, with 8 bases identical to TRBD2. The ends lost 7 bases at V and 6 bases at J; junction bases unmatched: 8. This CDR3 spans 13 amino acids.

The chain recombines TRBV30 with TRBJ1-1; D possibly corresponds to TRBD1 (5 bases). The CDR3 runs to 13 residues. Germline lookup yields CDR1 GTSNPN and CDR2 SVGIG (reference sequence). Trimming stripped 4 bases from V and 5 bases from J, with 14 bases between. Written as DNA, the CDR3 is TGTGCCTGGACGCAGGGATGGGGAACTGAAGCTTTCTTT. It yields the protein CAWTQGWGTEAFF.

Relative to its sample, this clone is medium-sized. The chain combines TRBV30 with TRBJ1-1; D gene uncertain. Germline V CDR1 and CDR2: GTSNPN, SVGIG (reference sequence). The CDR3 spans 14 residues. The ends were cut back, 2 bases at V and 1 base at J, with 11 bases in the middle. The CDR3 coding sequence is TGTGCCTGGAGTAAGCTAATCGGGAACACTGAAGCTTTCTTT. This gives the protein CAWSKLIGNTEAFF.

The gene calls are TRBV13 and TRBJ1-1; weak D call: TRBD1 (6 bases). Per germline, CDR1 PRHDT and CDR2 FYEKMQ (reference sequence). The CDR3 sequence is 14 residues long. Trimming left V 2 bases short and J 2 bases short, with 9 bases between. CDR3 residues: CASSLQTGNTEAFF. DNA for the CDR3: TGTGCCAGCAGCTTACAGACAGGTAACACTGAAGCTTTCTTT.

The chain employs TRBV3-1 (or the pseudogene TRBV3-2) and TRBJ2-6; possible D gene TRBD1, 5 bases. Germline V gene sequence: CDR1 LGHDT, CDR2 YNNKEL (reference sequence). V lost 4 bases and J lost 4, with 20 bases in between. The CDR3 has 18 residues. The CDR3: CASSPLGAGSSGANVLTF. The CDR3 DNA sequence: TGTGCCAGCAGCCCCCTAGGGGCAGGTTCATCCGGGGCCAACGTCCTGACTTTC.

This chain links TRBV27 with TRBJ2-1; 11 bases agree with TRBD2. Germline-derived CDR1 and CDR2 are MNHEY and SMNVEV (reference sequence). The V and J ends lost 7 bases and 8 bases, in that order; junction bases with no gene match: 22. CDR3 size: 19 residues. In nucleotides, the CDR3 is TGTGCCAGCAAAGGGGGAGAAGGTAGCGGGAGGGGGCGGCCATATGAGCAGTTCTTC. Residues: CASKGGEGSGRGRPYEQFF.

The CDR3 region is CASSPLGGTDSYEKLFF. The CDR3 DNA sequence: TGTGCCAGCAGCCCATTGGGTGGGACAGATTCTTATGAAAAACTGTTTTTT. The chain has TRBV2 and TRBJ1-4; TRBD1 matches at 7 bases. Germline V gene data show CDR1 as SNHLY and CDR2 as FYNNEI. J lost 6 bases, V lost 6 bases, and 16 bases had no gene match. The CDR3 is made up of 17 amino acids.

The chain links TRBV27 to TRBJ2-7; D perhaps matches TRBD2 (5 bases). CDR3 size: 15 residues. Trimming stripped 2 bases from V and 6 bases from J, with 17 bases between. The germline V gene encodes CDR1 MNHEY and CDR2 SMNVEV (reference sequence). CDR3 DNA sequence: TGTGCCAGCAGTTTAGGTAGAGGGAGCGGAGGCGAGCAGTACTTC. It yields the protein CASSLGRGSGGEQYF.

The rearrangement links TRBV4-3 to TRBJ2-3, with TRBD2 matching 8 bases. V gave up 0 bases and J gave up 0 bases; unmatched junction bases: 5. Per the germline V gene, CDR1 is LGHNA and CDR2 is YSLEER. The CDR3 contains 17 residues. The CDR3 DNA sequence: TGCGCCAGCAGCCAAGATTTGAGCGGGGGTAGCACAGATACGCAGTATTTT. Translated, it gives CASSQDLSGGSTDTQYF.

The chain joins TRBV11-2 to TRBJ1-1; D gene unclear. Trimming shortened V by 2 bases and J by 11 bases, and 15 bases separated the two germline ends. The CDR3 has 13 amino acids. Germline V gene sequence: CDR1 SGHAT, CDR2 FQNNGV. Written as DNA, the CDR3 is TGTGCCAGCAGCTTAATTTCTGGCGGAGGGGCTTTCTTT. It yields the protein CASSLISGGGAFF.

This clone qualifies as medium-sized. V usage is TRBV28 and J usage is TRBJ1-1, with D possibly being TRBD1 (5 bases). The germline V gene has CDR1 MDHEN and CDR2 SYDVKM. This CDR3 is built from 16 residues. The V end lost 4 bases, the J end lost 6 bases, and 21 bases lay between the germline ends. The CDR3 DNA reads TGTGCCAGCAGTTCAATTCTACAGGTTTTGGATCCTGAAGCTTTCTTT. As protein: CASSSILQVLDPEAFF.

V and J are TRBV27 and TRBJ2-7; 8 bases fit TRBD2. This CDR3 comprises 17 residues. CDR1 MNHEY and CDR2 SMNVEV come from the germline V gene (reference sequence). V lost 4 bases and J lost 5; bases outside the gene matches: 16. CDR3 region: CASSSGGVAGRLNEQYF. As DNA, the CDR3 is TGTGCCAGCAGTTCCGGGGGGGTAGCAGGGAGACTAAACGAGCAGTACTTC.

The V gene is TRBV10-1, the J gene TRBJ2-5; TRBD2 matches at 10 bases. Losses at the gene ends were 3 bases for V and 5 bases for J; bases not matched to a gene: 3. The germline CDR1 and CDR2 sequences are WNHNN and SYGVQD (reference sequence). The CDR3 has 14 amino acids. CDR3 sequence: CASSEGTSAETQYF. The DNA of the CDR3 is TGCGCCAGCAGTGAAGGGACTAGCGCCGAGACCCAGTACTTC.

The rearrangement links TRBV5-1 to TRBJ2-1; a weak D match, TRBD2 (7 bases). V was trimmed by 0 bases and J by 2 bases, leaving 9 bases between them. Germline values: CDR1 SGHRS, CDR2 YFSETQ. The CDR3 runs to 15 residues. This CDR3 is CASSLGGGPYNEQFF. CDR3 nucleotides: TGCGCCAGCAGCTTGGGCGGGGGCCCCTACAATGAGCAGTTCTTC. The full variable domain, in which reference TRBV5-1 and TRBJ2-1 provide the parts outside the CDR3, is KAGVTQTPRYLIKTRGQQVTLSCSPISGHRSVSWYQQTPGQGLQFLFEYFSETQRNKGNFPGRFSGRQFSNSRSEMNVSTLELGDSALYLCASSLGGGPYNEQFFGPGTRLTVL.